The 25 T cell receptor beta chains in this list originate from one sample, sequenced in a study of cytomegalovirus exposure and HLA in healthy donors. The assay was immunoSEQ multiplex PCR, and TCRdb's table has in-frame clones only and misses some. In the table there are 330,000 or so clones, approximately 90% of which are singletons. Input material: PBMCs. All receptors derive from a woman aged 18-29 years in good health and CMV-seronegative.

V and J are TRBV19 and TRBJ2-5; tentatively, D is TRBD2 (5 bases). V was cut by 5 bases and J by 5 bases, with 12 bases left in between. This CDR3 is 13 amino acids long. The germline gives CDR1 LNHDA, CDR2 SQIVND (reference sequence). The CDR3 coding sequence is TGTGCCAGTAGTGAACTAGGAGGCGAGACCCAGTACTTC. Protein product: CASSELGGETQYF.

With regard to this clone: Other DNA variants within this sample encode the same CDR3. This sequence joins TRBV27 and TRBJ1-5; 9 bases map to TRBD1. The CDR3 has 14 residues. Germline V CDR1 and CDR2: MNHEY, SMNVEV (reference sequence). V gave up 5 bases and J gave up 5 bases; unmatched junction bases: 4. The CDR3 region has the DNA TGTGCCAGCAGTCTGGGACAGGGATATCAGCCCCAGCATTTT. It translates to CASSLGQGYQPQHF.

The chain combines TRBV27 with TRBJ1-2; 9 bases are shared with TRBD1. This CDR3 contains 12 residues. Trimming removed 10 bases from V and 8 bases from J; junction bases left unmatched: 8. Germline CDR1 reads MNHEY; CDR2 reads SMNVEV (reference sequence). DNA for the CDR3: TGTGCCACGAAAACAGGGGGCGTGGGCTACACCTTC. Protein sequence: CATKTGGVGYTF.

The gene calls are TRBV19 and TRBJ1-1; D may be TRBD1 (6 bases). Germline CDR1 reads LNHDA; CDR2 reads SQIVND (reference sequence). The CDR3 is 14 residues long. Between the trimmed V and J ends, which lost 0 bases and 5 bases, there was a span of 10 bases. The CDR3 region is CASSIEGGRTEAFF. The CDR3 bases are TGTGCCAGTAGTATAGAAGGGGGAAGGACTGAAGCTTTCTTT.

The gene calls are TRBV18 and TRBJ2-2; the match to TRBD1 covers 8 bases. CDR3 length: 16 residues. With 6 bases clipped from V and 5 bases from J, the junction kept 11 bases outside the gene matches. Germline V CDR1 and CDR2: KGHSH, LQKENI. The CDR3 region is CASSPAWQGATGELFF. The CDR3, as DNA: TGTGCCAGCTCCCCGGCTTGGCAGGGGGCAACCGGGGAGCTGTTTTTT.

The chain couples TRBV9 to TRBJ2-7; 9 nucleotides agree with TRBD1. Germline V lookup: CDR1 SGDLS, CDR2 YYNGEE. V trimming: 0 bases; J trimming: 5 bases; junction bases outside the gene matches: 6. The CDR3 runs 15 residues. CDR3 in amino acids: CASSVDGQGPHEQYF. In DNA form, the CDR3 reads TGTGCCAGCAGCGTAGACGGACAGGGGCCCCACGAGCAGTACTTC.

V and J are TRBV7-2 and TRBJ1-4; TRBD1 aligns across 7 bases. The CDR3 length is 15 residues. The germline V gene encodes CDR1 SGHTA and CDR2 FQGNSA. V was clipped by 0 bases and J by 5 bases; unmatched bases: 3. CDR3 sequence: CASSLAGQSNEKLFF. The DNA of the CDR3 is TGTGCCAGCAGCTTAGCGGGACAGTCAAATGAAAAACTGTTTTTT.

The genes are TRBV29-1 and TRBJ2-3; 8 bases are shared with TRBD2. Germline V CDR1 and CDR2: SQVTM, ANQGSEA. V lost 7 bases to trimming and J lost 1 base; unmatched junction nucleotides: 1. The CDR3 length is 12 residues. The CDR3 is CSGRGGTDTQYF. The CDR3 nucleotides are TGCAGCGGGCGGGGGGGCACAGATACGCAGTATTTT.

This chain uses TRBV4-1 with TRBJ1-1; D is ambiguous. The germline CDR1 and CDR2 sequences are MGHRA and YSYEKL. The CDR3 consists of 14 residues. The V end lost 0 bases, the J end lost 7 bases, and 12 bases lay between the germline ends. CDR3 sequence reads: CASSQEGAGGEAFF. The CDR3 coding sequence is TGCGCCAGCAGCCAAGAGGGTGCAGGTGGTGAAGCTTTCTTT.

V gene TRBV5-1 combines with J gene TRBJ2-3, with a weak D call TRBD1 (6 bases). The CDR3 consists of 14 residues. V was clipped by 5 bases and J by 3 bases, with 13 bases between them. Germline loops: CDR1 SGHRS, CDR2 YFSETQ. CDR3 in DNA: TGCGCCAGCAGGAGAGGGGGTCAGACAGATACGCAGTATTTT. Residues: CASRRGGQTDTQYF.

The genes are TRBV9 and TRBJ2-1; TRBD1 agrees at 8 bases. The CDR3 sequence is 13 residues long. Germline V CDR1 and CDR2: SGDLS, YYNGEE. The trim removed 3 bases at V and 12 bases at J, leaving 8 bases unmatched. The chain's CDR3 is CASSGGQGLRQFF. DNA for the CDR3: TGTGCCAGCAGCGGAGGACAGGGTTTGCGGCAGTTCTTC.

This clone appeared once. CDR3 in DNA: TGTGCCACCAGCAGAACAGGGGGCACTGAAGCTTTCTTT. This encodes CATSRTGGTEAFF. The chain joins TRBV15 to TRBJ1-1; 8 bases are a match to TRBD1. Unmatched junction bases numbered 0, after V lost 2 bases and J lost 4 bases. This CDR3 spans 13 amino acids. Looked up from germline, CDR1 is LNHNV and CDR2 is YYDKDF (reference sequence).

The count of this clone is one. The rearrangement uses TRBV27 and TRBJ2-2, with 9 bases lining up with TRBD2. CDR3 length: 16 residues. V shed 5 bases and J 4 bases; nucleotides not matched to a gene: 8. Germline V lookup: CDR1 MNHEY, CDR2 SMNVEV (reference sequence). This CDR3 reads CASSLLAGEGTGELFF. In nucleotides, the CDR3 is TGTGCCAGCAGTCTTTTAGCGGGAGAAGGCACCGGGGAGCTGTTTTTT.

V is TRBV5-1 and J is TRBJ2-2, with a possible D match to TRBD1 (6 bases). Per the germline V gene, CDR1 is SGHRS and CDR2 is YFSETQ. V dropped 4 bases and J dropped 1 base, with 8 bases sitting between them. The length of the CDR3 is 14 residues. CDR3 residues: CASSGGQNTGELFF. DNA for the CDR3: TGCGCCAGCAGCGGGGGACAGAACACCGGGGAGCTGTTTTTT.

This rearrangement joins TRBV29-1 to TRBJ2-1; 8 bases are a match to TRBD1. Germline V gene data show CDR1 as SQVTM and CDR2 as ANQGSEA. Trimming removed 3 bases from V and 4 bases from J; junction bases left unmatched: 5. The CDR3 is 14 amino acids. The DNA for the CDR3 is TGCAGCGTTGAGGGAGGACAGGGTTACAATGAGCAGTTCTTC. Translated, it gives CSVEGGQGYNEQFF.

Concerning this clone itself: The same CDR3 can be traced to other DNA sequences in this sample. V is TRBV5-6 and J is TRBJ1-1; weak D call: TRBD1 (6 bases). Germline CDR1 and CDR2: SGHDT and YYEEEE. CDR3 length: 14 residues. V was shortened by 0 bases and J by 4 bases, with 10 bases between the two germline ends. Written as DNA, the CDR3 is TGTGCCAGCAGCTTGGGCCAGGGGAGCACTGAAGCTTTCTTT. Its protein product is CASSLGQGSTEAFF.

The chain recombines TRBV7-9 with TRBJ1-2, with 7 bases lining up with TRBD1. The CDR3 is made up of 14 amino acids. Per germline, CDR1 SEHNR and CDR2 FQNEAQ (reference sequence). Unmatched junction bases numbered 9, after V lost 3 bases and J lost 8 bases. CDR3 loop: CASSFNDRERGYTF. CDR3 coding DNA: TGTGCCAGCAGCTTTAACGACAGGGAACGGGGCTACACCTTC.

This rearrangement joins TRBV6-5 to TRBJ1-3, with TRBD1 matching over 9 bases. CDR1 MNHEY and CDR2 SVGAGI come from the germline V gene. Trimming at V came to 5 bases and at J to 2 bases, leaving 1 base not matched to a gene. CDR3 length: 14 residues. In nucleotides, the CDR3 is TGTGCCAGCAGTCGACAGGGGGCTGGAAACACCATATATTTT. Amino acid sequence: CASSRQGAGNTIYF.

The count of this clone is one. The J gene is TRBJ2-7, the V gene TRBV4-3; D may be TRBD2 (5 bases). V was cut by 1 base and J by 4 bases, with 20 bases left in between. The CDR3 consists of 17 residues. Germline V CDR1 and CDR2: LGHNA, YSLEER. The DNA of the CDR3 is TGCGCCAGCAGCCAAGTATCAAGCGCCGGAGGAGAGTACGAGCAGTACTTC. Translated: CASSQVSSAGGEYEQYF.

This rearrangement joins TRBV7-9 to TRBJ1-5; D unclear. CDR1 SEHNR and CDR2 FQNEAQ come from the germline V gene (reference sequence). V dropped 8 bases and J dropped 3 bases, with 14 bases sitting between them. This CDR3 is 14 amino acids long. CDR3 residues: CASGPDIPNQPQHF. The CDR3 region has the DNA TGTGCCAGCGGCCCTGATATCCCCAATCAGCCCCAGCATTTT.

This clone was detected once. The gene calls are TRBV7-8 and TRBJ2-1, with a possible D match to TRBD2 (6 bases). Trimming shortened V by 4 bases and J by 1 base, and 11 bases separated the two germline ends. This CDR3 spans 15 amino acids. Germline V CDR1 and CDR2: SGHVS, FQNEAQ. The CDR3 nucleotides are TGTGCCAGCAGCTCCCGGGGGACGTCCTACAATGAGCAGTTCTTC. Amino acid sequence: CASSSRGTSYNEQFF. The full variable domain, its missing parts supplied by reference TRBV7-8 and TRBJ2-1, is GAGVSQSPRYKVAKRGQDVALRCDPISGHVSLFWYQQALGQGPEFLTYFQNEAQLDKSGLPSDRFFAERPEGSVSTLKIQRTQQEDSAVYLCASSSRGTSYNEQFFGPGTRLTVL.

The chain combines TRBV6-1 with TRBJ2-3; D is ambiguous. V gave up 8 bases and J gave up 0 bases, with 15 bases separating them. The length of the CDR3 is 15 residues. The germline V gene has CDR1 MNHNS and CDR2 SASEGT. The CDR3 nucleotides read TGTGCCAGCTCCCGGTCCGCTAGTAGCACAGATACGCAGTATTTT. It translates to CASSRSASSTDTQYF.

This clone is a singleton in its sample. This chain uses TRBV2 with TRBJ2-5; D unresolved. Germline CDR1 reads SNHLY; CDR2 reads FYNNEI. CDR3 size: 13 residues. V gave up 4 bases and J gave up 2 bases, with 8 bases separating them. The CDR3 protein is CASSGAPQETQYF. The CDR3 region has the DNA TGTGCCAGCAGTGGCGCCCCGCAAGAGACCCAGTACTTC.

This clone was recorded once. This rearrangement joins TRBV9 to TRBJ1-1, with D possibly being TRBD1 (5 bases). CDR3 size: 15 residues. V was trimmed by 4 bases and J by 1 base, leaving 14 bases between them. Germline values: CDR1 SGDLS, CDR2 YYNGEE. For the CDR3, the DNA is TGTGCCAGCAGCCCGCGGGGGACCGAGAACACTGAAGCTTTCTTT. Translated: CASSPRGTENTEAFF.

The rearrangement joins TRBV4-1 to TRBJ2-1, with 7 positions matching TRBD2. V shed 2 bases, J shed 0 bases, and the junction held 7 bases outside the gene matches. The CDR3 sequence is 17 residues long. Germline V gives CDR1 MGHRA, CDR2 YSYEKL. CDR3 in DNA: TGCGCCAGCAGCCAATTGAGCGGGACGGACTCCTACAATGAGCAGTTCTTC. The encoded protein is CASSQLSGTDSYNEQFF.